The 5 T cell receptor beta chains given below trace back to one sample, sequenced in a study of Graves' ophthalmopathy and Graves' hyperthyroidism. RNA transcripts served as template for amplifying TCR beta CDR3 sequences. HTBI primers served in a first-round RT-PCR, which a second-round multiplex PCR followed. TCRdb redid the calling of the multiplex PCR reads with MiXCR, one entry per CDR3 protein. This sample yields roughly 350,000 distinct CDR3 sequences, of which about a sixth are seen a single time; 2.4% belongs to the top ten. The specimen was peripheral blood. These receptor sequences come from an adult woman with stable Graves' hyperthyroidism.

This clonotype was found many times. The chain joins TRBV6-2 or TRBV6-3 to TRBJ2-7; D possibly matches TRBD1 or TRBD2 (5 bases each). Germline V gene data show CDR1 as MNHEY and CDR2 as SVGEGT. This CDR3 is 13 amino acids long. The germline V and J ends were trimmed by 7 bases and 1 base, with 11 bases remaining between them. The chain's CDR3 is CASTPGRSYEQYF. For the CDR3, the DNA is TGTGCCAGCACCCCGGGACGTTCCTACGAGCAGTACTTC.

This clonotype was detected ten times or more. The chain links TRBV12-3 or TRBV12-4 to TRBJ1-1; 8 bases map to TRBD1. The CDR3 sequence is 16 residues long. With V trimmed by 3 bases and J by 1 base, 7 bases remained unmatched. The CDR3 DNA is TGTGCCAGCAGTTTTAGGCAGGGGGCCGGGAACACTGAAGCTTTCTTT. Protein: CASSFRQGAGNTEAFF.

Note on this clonotype: This may arise from a read error, as a much more abundant clone is one base away. The CDR3 ends on some other residue instead of the conserved phenylalanine or tryptophan, so this is likely a read error. V and J are TRBV20-1 and TRBJ2-7, with a weak D call TRBD1 (5 bases). This CDR3 comprises 14 residues. Germline V lookup: CDR1 DFQATT, CDR2 SNEGSKA (reference sequence). V lost 4 bases to trimming and J lost 0 bases, with 13 bases between them. CDR3 sequence (DNA): TGCAGTGCTAAAAGACAGCAAAGCTCCTACGAGCAGTACCTC. It translates to CSAKRQQSSYEQYL.

The chain uses TRBV7-9 and TRBJ1-2, with D maybe TRBD1 (5 bases). The CDR3 covers 14 residues. CDR1 SEHNR and CDR2 FQNEAQ come from the germline V gene (reference sequence). Deletions cut 5 bases from V and 4 bases from J, with 14 bases between. CDR3 sequence: CASSLSGDAYGYTF. The CDR3 bases are TGTGCCAGCAGCCTTTCGGGGGACGCCTATGGCTACACCTTC.

This clonotype was counted at least ten times. V gene TRBV28 combines with J gene TRBJ2-7, with 7 positions matching TRBD2. V was clipped by 10 bases and J by 2 bases; unmatched bases: 11. This CDR3 has 14 residues. Germline V gene sequence: CDR1 MDHEN, CDR2 SYDVKM. In DNA, the CDR3 is TGTGCCACCGATGGGGCGGGAGAGACCTACGAGCAGTACTTC. Translating gives CATDGAGETYEQYF.